The source of this TCR beta chain is a study of T-cell reconstitution after alpha-beta-depleted transplantation in children. The study, taken as a whole, reports: It was reported that alpha-beta T cells came from several hundred expanded graft clones (about two months after transplant). One year post-transplant, T-cell counts and diversity were largely derived from T cells produced anew. There were some patients whose high TCRbeta diversity at day 60 came from surviving recipient T cells and thymic progenitors.

On this clonotype: The antigen is unknown. A junction boundary mismatches the germline segment, possibly from a read error.

Germline lookup yields CDR1 MNHEY and CDR2 SMNVEV (reference sequence). This CDR3 contains 13 residues. Unique molecular identifiers were incorporated during preparation of the TCRbeta library. TCRdb itself ran the PCR reads through MiXCR, one entry per CDR3 protein. The table has 490,000 or so distinct CDR3 sequences, 10% to 13% seen once. The material sequenced was PBMCs, taken before TCRalphabeta/CD19-depleted stem cell transplant. The receptor comes from a child between 2 and 9 years old with inherited bone marrow failure, due to receive a stem cell transplant. The chain employs TRBV27 and TRBJ2-3, with a weak D call TRBD2 (5 bases). The CDR3 DNA is TGTGCCGGCAGTTTATTGGGCGGGGATACGCAGTATTTT. This gives the protein CAGSLLGGDTQYF.